This T cell receptor beta chain comes out of a study of T cell repertoires in cytomegalovirus infection. General study points: The ex vivo response was dominated by HLA-C-restricted CMV-specific TCR beta clonotypes.

Only a few counts were recorded for this clonotype. Its antigen remains unidentified. Each CDR3 protein is one row after TCRdb ran MiXCR on the reads. The table lists more than 150,000 distinct CDR3 sequences, roughly a fifth of them singletons. The CDR3 sequence is 17 residues long. Germline V gene data show CDR1 as SGHTA and CDR2 as FQGTGA. Trimming stripped 1 base from V and 0 bases from J, with 16 bases between. The receptor was derived from a human donor in good health (CMV status not recorded). Some clones in this sample may be carry-over from other donors' samples. V is TRBV7-3 and J is TRBJ2-7, with no clear D. Sequencing was carried out using PBMCs. The CDR3 region is CASSLSGRARSSYEQYF. The CDR3 nucleotides read TGTGCCAGCAGCTTAAGCGGACGGGCCCGTAGCTCCTACGAGCAGTACTTC.